This TCR beta chain derives from a study of identical twins. V shed 2 bases and J shed 8 bases, with 13 bases lying between them. There are 14 residues in the CDR3. Germline-derived CDR1 and CDR2 are SGHRS and YFSETQ. This clonotype was counted between two and nine times. TCRdb re-called the 5' RACE reads through MiXCR, storing one row per CDR3 protein. Of 550,000 to 700,000 distinct CDR3 sequences in the sample, less than 25% were seen once. Another study also made use of these data, one on T cells expressing NK-cell markers.

The V gene is TRBV5-1, the J gene TRBJ1-4; possibly TRBD1 for D (5 bases). This clonotype was sampled from a woman aged 18-35 years in good health. The sequenced material came from PBMCs. The CDR3 DNA is TGCGCCAGCAGCTTAGCCCAGGGCGTCGAAAAACTGTTTTTT. It codes for CASSLAQGVEKLFF.